A single sample gave rise to the 30 T cell receptor beta chains below, sequenced in a study of CDR3 diversity in severe acne. One entry per CDR3 protein, called by TCRdb with MiXCR from the PCR reads. This table has about 90,000 distinct CDR3 sequences, around 54% appearing once. Source material: blood. Source of these receptors: a male donor with severe acne vulgaris.

About this clonotype: This may be a read error: a much more frequent sequence differs by one nucleotide. The chain links TRBV15 to TRBJ2-3; D remains ambiguous. Trimming removed 9 bases from V and 0 bases from J, with 13 bases in between. The germline V gene encodes CDR1 LNHNV and CDR2 YYDKDF (reference sequence). This CDR3 is built from 14 residues. The CDR3 spells CATCSLRSTDTQYF. CDR3 DNA: TGTGCCACTTGCTCACTTCGCAGCACAGATACGCAGTATTTT.

The chain carries TRBV25-1 and TRBJ2-5; the match to TRBD1 covers 9 bases. Trimming cost V 3 bases and J 7 bases; bases outside gene matches: 9. The CDR3 consists of 15 residues. The germline gives CDR1 MGHDK, CDR2 SYGVNS. CDR3 sequence reads: CASSDPGTGSATQYF. The CDR3 bases are TGTGCCAGCAGTGACCCCGGGACAGGGTCGGCGACCCAGTACTTC.

V usage is TRBV7-9 and J usage is TRBJ2-7, with 9 bases lining up with TRBD1. The length of the CDR3 is 16 residues. Germline V gene data show CDR1 as SEHNR and CDR2 as FQNEAQ (reference sequence). Germline trimming cut 5 bases from V and 2 bases from J; bases unmatched to any gene: 10. In DNA, the CDR3 is TGTGCCAGCAGCCCCCCGACCGGGACAGGGCCCTACGAGCAGTACTTC. Its translation is CASSPPTGTGPYEQYF.

This clonotype was seen more than once but under ten times. The CDR3 DNA reads TGCAGTGCTAGAGCCCCGACAGTTACAGAGACCCAGTACTTC. Amino acids: CSARAPTVTETQYF. The V and J genes are TRBV20-1 and TRBJ2-5; weak D call: TRBD1 (5 bases). The CDR3 consists of 14 residues. Germline V gene data show CDR1 as DFQATT and CDR2 as SNEGSKA (reference sequence). The V gene lost 1 base and the J gene lost 4 bases, with 13 bases spanning the gap.

The chain has TRBV20-1 and TRBJ2-5; 10 nucleotides align to TRBD2. The length of the CDR3 is 15 residues. V dropped 6 bases and J dropped 7; count of bases not matched to a gene: 14. CDR1 and CDR2 from the germline V gene are DFQATT and SNEGSKA (reference sequence). CDR3 residues: CSAPRLAGALGTQYF. CDR3 nucleotides: TGCAGTGCCCCAAGACTAGCGGGCGCATTGGGGACCCAGTACTTC.

This clonotype was detected a few times. The V and J genes are TRBV10-3 and TRBJ2-3, with TRBD2 as a possible D gene (6 bases). Trimming left V 6 bases short and J 1 base short, with 11 bases between. This CDR3 is 14 amino acids long. Germline CDR1 ENHRY, CDR2 SYGVKD. CDR3 loop: CAIRASGRTDTQYF. The CDR3 DNA is TGTGCCATCAGAGCAAGCGGGCGCACAGATACGCAGTATTTT.

The chain recombines TRBV27 with TRBJ2-7, with D tentatively TRBD2 (5 bases). The germline V gene encodes CDR1 MNHEY and CDR2 SMNVEV (reference sequence). CDR3 length equals 12 residues. Deletions cut 6 bases from V and 5 bases from J, with 11 bases between. CDR3 sequence reads: CASRSYGNEQYF. CDR3 DNA: TGTGCCAGCAGATCCTACGGGAACGAGCAGTACTTC.

Of note for this clonotype: Given a much more abundant clone one base away, this may be a read error. J is TRBJ2-7 and V is TRBV5-4; D gene ambiguous. Germline CDR1 SGHNT, CDR2 YYREEE (reference sequence). CDR3 size: 14 residues. The V end was cut by 1 base, the J end by 6 bases, with 14 bases between. CDR3 sequence: CASSLKRQPSEQYF. DNA for the CDR3: TGTGCCAGCAGCTTGAAACGGCAACCCTCCGAGCAGTACTTC.

Comments on this clonotype: Germline and junction disagree at one end, which may indicate a read error. This chain connects TRBV9 to TRBJ2-7; D unclear. The CDR3 sequence is 12 residues long. Germline V CDR1 and CDR2: SGDLS, YYNGEE. The DNA for the CDR3 is TGTGCCAGCAGCGTAGGAGGCTACGAACAGTACTTC. Translating gives CASSVGGYEQYF.

This chain joins TRBV6-5 and TRBJ2-6; 10 bases agree with TRBD2. Germline V lookup: CDR1 MNHEY, CDR2 SVGAGI. The CDR3 runs to 16 residues. The J segment lost 10 bases and the V segment lost 0 bases, leaving 6 bases of the junction unmatched. CDR3 nucleotides: TGTGCCAGCAGTTACTCGAATCTAGCGGGAGCGAACGTCCTGACTTTC. Protein: CASSYSNLAGANVLTF.

A remark on this clonotype: The missing conserved phenylalanine or tryptophan at the end of this CDR3 makes a read error likely. No DNA is shown, since the ends of the CDR3 on it are uncertain; the CDR3 is the one TCRdb lists. The gene calls are TRBV6-6 and TRBJ2-5; the table's D call of TRBD2 was not tested on the DNA. The CDR3 spans 8 residues, counting both ends. The germline gives CDR1 MNHNY, CDR2 SVGAGI (reference sequence). The CDR3 sequence: CASSSMTS.

The chain carries TRBV9 and TRBJ2-2; the D gene is possibly TRBD2 (6 bases). CDR3 length equals 16 residues. The V gene lost 5 bases and the J gene lost 5 bases, with 19 bases spanning the gap. The germline V gene has CDR1 SGDLS and CDR2 YYNGEE. CDR3 DNA: TGTGCCAGCAGTTTAGGTTGGAGGGAATATACCGGGGAGCTGTTTTTT. Protein sequence: CASSLGWREYTGELFF. Full variable domain (rest looked up from reference TRBV9 and TRBJ2-2): DSGVTQTPKHLITATGQRVTLRCSPRSGDLSVYWYQQSLDQGLQFLIQYYNGEERAKGNILERFSAQQFPDLHSELNLSSLELGDSALYFCASSLGWREYTGELFFGEGSRLTVL.

The gene calls are TRBV6-1 and TRBJ1-5, with TRBD1 matching 7 bases. The germline V gene encodes CDR1 MNHNS and CDR2 SASEGT. The CDR3 sequence is 15 residues long. V was pared by 4 bases and J by 3 bases, with 6 bases of the junction left unmatched. CDR3 DNA: TGTGCCAGCAGTGCACCGGGACAGACCAATCAGCCCCAGCATTTT. This gives the protein CASSAPGQTNQPQHF.

As concerns this clonotype: Possible read error: a much larger clone is one base away. This rearrangement joins TRBV15 to TRBJ2-7; D unclear. The CDR3 has 13 residues. CDR1 LNHNV and CDR2 YYDKDF come from the germline V gene (reference sequence). The CDR3 DNA follows: TGTGCCACCAGCATCGACAATACCTACGAGCAGCACTTC. This sequence encodes CATSIDNTYEQHF.

Here the CDR3 reads CASSTRPGLGFHEQYF. The CDR3 DNA is TGTGCCAGTAGTACCCGACCGGGACTAGGGTTCCACGAGCAGTACTTC. The chain uses TRBV19 and TRBJ2-7, with TRBD2 identical over 8 bases. Germline values: CDR1 LNHDA, CDR2 SQIVND (reference sequence). V dropped 4 bases and J dropped 5; count of bases not matched to a gene: 13. The CDR3 contains 16 residues.

This clonotype is a singleton in its sample. This chain uses TRBV7-9 with TRBJ2-2, with 9 bases lining up with TRBD2. Unmatched junction bases numbered 6, after V lost 4 bases and J lost 9 bases. This CDR3 comprises 14 residues. Germline-derived CDR1 and CDR2 are SEHNR and FQNEAQ (reference sequence). CDR3 amino acids: CASSSRTSDRELFF. CDR3 DNA: TGTGCCAGCAGCTCCAGGACTAGCGACAGGGAGCTGTTTTTT.

The chain carries TRBV6-1 and TRBJ2-2; 8 bases fit TRBD1. The CDR3 runs to 15 residues. The ends lost 5 bases at V and 5 bases at J; junction bases unmatched: 7. Germline V CDR1 and CDR2: MNHNS, SASEGT. The CDR3 sequence: CASSYLTGGTGELFF. As DNA, the CDR3 is TGTGCCAGCAGTTACCTTACAGGGGGTACCGGGGAGCTGTTTTTT.

This clonotype was found many times. This chain links TRBV10-3 with TRBJ2-3; D could derive from TRBD1 or TRBD2 (5 bases each). Germline-derived CDR1 and CDR2 are ENHRY and SYGVKD. Trimming cost V 8 bases and J 8 bases, with 14 bases left between them. This CDR3 comprises 12 residues. The CDR3 DNA follows: TGTGCCATCGCAGGACCGGGACGTACGCAGTATTTT. Amino acids: CAIAGPGRTQYF.

This clonotype was observed once. Here the CDR3 DNA reads TGTGCCAGCAGCATTGGACCGATAGGGGAGACCCAGTACTTC. Its protein product is CASSIGPIGETQYF. The rearrangement joins TRBV27 to TRBJ2-5; D not certain. V lost 6 bases, J lost 5 bases, and 16 bases lay in between. Germline-derived CDR1 and CDR2 are MNHEY and SMNVEV (reference sequence). The CDR3 runs 14 residues.

The count of this clonotype is one. V is TRBV15 and J is TRBJ2-7; D possibly corresponds to TRBD2 (5 bases). The V end lost 9 bases, the J end lost 0 bases, and 9 bases lay between the germline ends. The CDR3 covers 12 residues. Per germline, CDR1 LNHNV and CDR2 YYDKDF (reference sequence). The CDR3 loop is CATSAGSYEQYF. The CDR3 DNA follows: TGTGCCACTAGCGCTGGCTCCTACGAGCAGTACTTC.

Details on this clonotype: One end of the junction is discordant with germline, which a read error may explain. This sequence joins TRBV20-1 and TRBJ2-7; a weak D match, TRBD1 (5 bases). The CDR3 has 13 amino acids. Germline V lookup: CDR1 DFQATT, CDR2 SNEGSKA (reference sequence). The CDR3 region is CSARKGETYGQYF. Written as DNA, the CDR3 is TGCAGTGCTAGAAAAGGGGAAACCTACGGGCAGTACTTC.

As concerns this clonotype: At one end the junction does not follow the germline gene, possibly because of a read error. This chain uses TRBV10-3 with TRBJ2-2; D uncertain. The CDR3 covers 13 residues. Per the germline V gene, CDR1 is ENHRY and CDR2 is SYGVKD. The CDR3, as DNA: TGTGCCAGCAGTTATTTGAACACCGGGGAGCTGTTTTTT. Protein sequence: CASSYLNTGELFF.

The chain employs TRBV6-1 and TRBJ2-1; D is possibly TRBD1 (5 bases). Trimming cost V 8 bases and J 4 bases, with 12 bases left between them. The CDR3 length is 13 residues. Germline-derived CDR1 and CDR2 are MNHNS and SASEGT. CDR3 in DNA: TGTGCCAGCCCGGATTCAGGGTACAATGAGCAGTTCTTC. Its translation: CASPDSGYNEQFF.

This clonotype was recorded many times. J is TRBJ1-2 and V is TRBV27; TRBD1 matches 10 bases. V trimming: 5 bases; J trimming: 7 bases; junction bases outside the gene matches: 4. Germline V CDR1 and CDR2: MNHEY, SMNVEV (reference sequence). There are 13 residues in the CDR3. CDR3 DNA: TGTGCCAGCAGTCCGGGGACAGGGGCTGGCTACACCTTC. Translation gives CASSPGTGAGYTF.

The sample holds many counts of this clonotype. The genes are TRBV25-1 and TRBJ2-3; possibly TRBD1 for D (10 bases). The CDR3 length is 22 residues. Trimming took off 0 bases at V and 1 base at J, with 29 bases between the two ends. Germline V gene data show CDR1 as MGHDK and CDR2 as SYGVNS. The CDR3 sequence is CASSEYAREGDRGGLRTDTQYF. CDR3 coding DNA: TGTGCCAGCAGTGAATATGCGCGGGAGGGGGACAGGGGAGGCCTACGCACAGATACGCAGTATTTT. The variable domain in full, completed from reference TRBV25-1 and TRBJ2-3, reads EADIYQTPRYLVIGTGKKITLECSQTMGHDKMYWYQQDPGMELHLIHYSYGVNSTEKGDLSSESTVSRIRTEHFPLTLESARPSHTSQYLCASSEYAREGDRGGLRTDTQYFGPGTRLTVL.

This clonotype was found many times. J is TRBJ1-5 and V is TRBV20-1; D is uncertain. V was clipped by 3 bases and J by 1 base, with 10 bases between them. The CDR3 length is 14 residues. Per the germline V gene, CDR1 is DFQATT and CDR2 is SNEGSKA (reference sequence). The CDR3 sequence is CSASDHSSNQPQHF. The CDR3 DNA follows: TGCAGTGCTAGCGACCACAGCAGCAATCAGCCCCAGCATTTT.

V and J are TRBV2 and TRBJ2-5, with 10 bases lining up with TRBD1. The CDR3 is 15 residues long. The junction had 12 bases not matched to a gene; V was cut back by 5 bases and J by 9 bases. The germline V gene has CDR1 SNHLY and CDR2 FYNNEI. The CDR3 spells CASSPRTGGLSAQYF. The DNA of the CDR3 is TGTGCCAGCAGTCCCAGGACAGGGGGACTGTCGGCCCAGTACTTC.

The chain uses TRBV9 and TRBJ2-2; D perhaps matches TRBD2 (6 bases). In germline, CDR1 is SGDLS, CDR2 YYNGEE. The CDR3 runs to 12 residues. V was pared by 2 bases and J by 10 bases, with 9 bases between. The CDR3 loop reads CASSVGGTELFF. The CDR3 bases are TGTGCCAGCAGCGTTGGAGGGACGGAGCTGTTTTTT. Looking up the rest from reference TRBV9 and TRBJ2-2 gives the full variable domain: DSGVTQTPKHLITATGQRVTLRCSPRSGDLSVYWYQQSLDQGLQFLIQYYNGEERAKGNILERFSAQQFPDLHSELNLSSLELGDSALYFCASSVGGTELFFGEGSRLTVL.

The CDR3 is CASTVMNTEAFF. CDR3 DNA sequence: TGTGCCAGTACAGTCATGAACACTGAAGCTTTCTTT. The genes are TRBV6-1 and TRBJ1-1; D gene ambiguous. V was shortened by 9 bases and J by 0 bases, with 8 bases between the two germline ends. The V gene's germline CDR1 is MNHNS and CDR2 SASEGT. This CDR3 comprises 12 residues.

The chain joins TRBV4-2 to TRBJ1-6; 8 positions match TRBD1. Looked up from germline, CDR1 is LGHNA and CDR2 is YNFKEQ. This CDR3 spans 15 amino acids. Trimming removed 1 base from V and 10 bases from J; junction bases left unmatched: 6. The DNA for the CDR3 is TGTGCCAGCAGCCAAGGAACAGGGGGAGAGTCACCCCTCCACTTT. Translated: CASSQGTGGESPLHF.